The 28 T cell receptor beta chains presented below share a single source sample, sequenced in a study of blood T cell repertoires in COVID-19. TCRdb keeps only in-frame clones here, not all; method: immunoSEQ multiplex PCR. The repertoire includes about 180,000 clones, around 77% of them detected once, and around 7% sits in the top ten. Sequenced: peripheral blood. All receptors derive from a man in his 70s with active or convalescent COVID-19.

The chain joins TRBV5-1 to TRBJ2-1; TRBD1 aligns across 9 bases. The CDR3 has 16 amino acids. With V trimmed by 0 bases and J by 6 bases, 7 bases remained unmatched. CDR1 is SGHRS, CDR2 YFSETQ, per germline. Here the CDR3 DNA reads TGCGCCAGCAGCTTGGCCGGGACAGGGTATGGCAATGAGCAGTTCTTC. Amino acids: CASSLAGTGYGNEQFF.

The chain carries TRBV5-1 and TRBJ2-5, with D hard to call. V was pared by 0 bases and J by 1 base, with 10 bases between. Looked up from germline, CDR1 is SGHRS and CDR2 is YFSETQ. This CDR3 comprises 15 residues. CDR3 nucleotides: TGCGCCAGCAGCTTGGCGGTAGCACTCCAAGAGACCCAGTACTTC. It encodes CASSLAVALQETQYF.

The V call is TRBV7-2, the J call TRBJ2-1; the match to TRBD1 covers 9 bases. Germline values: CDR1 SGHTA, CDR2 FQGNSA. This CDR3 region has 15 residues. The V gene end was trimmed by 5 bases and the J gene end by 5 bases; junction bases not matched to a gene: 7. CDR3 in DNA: TGTGCCAGCAGCCTTCCTGGGACAGGGAACAATGAGCAGTTCTTC. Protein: CASSLPGTGNNEQFF.

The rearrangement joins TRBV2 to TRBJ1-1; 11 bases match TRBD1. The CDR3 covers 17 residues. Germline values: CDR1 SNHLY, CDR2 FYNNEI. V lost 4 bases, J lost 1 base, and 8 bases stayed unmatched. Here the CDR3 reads CASSVPGQGGRNTEAFF. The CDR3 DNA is TGTGCCAGCAGTGTCCCGGGACAGGGGGGACGGAACACTGAAGCTTTCTTT.

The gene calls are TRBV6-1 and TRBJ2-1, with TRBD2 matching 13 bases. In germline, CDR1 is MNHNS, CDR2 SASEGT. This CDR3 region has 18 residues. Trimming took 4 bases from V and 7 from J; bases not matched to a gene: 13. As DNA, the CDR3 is TGTGCCAGCAGTGGCCAATGGACTAGCGGGAGTGATTTGAATGAGCAGTTCTTC. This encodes CASSGQWTSGSDLNEQFF.

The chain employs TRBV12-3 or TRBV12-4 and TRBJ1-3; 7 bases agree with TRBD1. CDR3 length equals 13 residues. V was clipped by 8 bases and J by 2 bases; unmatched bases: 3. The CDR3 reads CASHRGTGNTIYF. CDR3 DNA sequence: TGTGCCAGCCACAGGGGCACTGGAAACACCATATATTTT.

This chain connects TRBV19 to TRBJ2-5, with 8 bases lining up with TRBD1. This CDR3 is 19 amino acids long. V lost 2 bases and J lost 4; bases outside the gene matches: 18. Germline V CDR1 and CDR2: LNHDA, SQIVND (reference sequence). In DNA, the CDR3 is TGTGCCAGTAGTATAAGGACAGGGAGGATACCCTGGCATCTAGAGACCCAGTACTTC. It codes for CASSIRTGRIPWHLETQYF.

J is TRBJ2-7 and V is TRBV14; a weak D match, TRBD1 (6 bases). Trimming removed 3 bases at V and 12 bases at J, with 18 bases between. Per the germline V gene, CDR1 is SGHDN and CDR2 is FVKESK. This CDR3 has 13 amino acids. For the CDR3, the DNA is TGTGCCAGCAGCCATACGGACAGCCTATCGCGGTACTTC. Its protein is CASSHTDSLSRYF.

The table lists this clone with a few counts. CDR3 loop: CASSQSGDGNQPQHF. The CDR3 region has the DNA TGTGCCAGTAGCCAATCAGGGGACGGCAATCAGCCCCAGCATTTT. This chain joins TRBV19 and TRBJ1-5; weak D call: TRBD1 (6 bases). The CDR3 contains 15 residues. V shed 6 bases and J shed 2 bases, with 14 bases lying between them. Germline V gene sequence: CDR1 LNHDA, CDR2 SQIVND (reference sequence).

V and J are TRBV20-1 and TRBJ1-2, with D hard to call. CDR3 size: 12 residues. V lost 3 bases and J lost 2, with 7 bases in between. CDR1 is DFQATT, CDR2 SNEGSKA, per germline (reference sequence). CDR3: CSASVQNYGYTF. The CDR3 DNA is TGCAGTGCTAGTGTCCAGAACTATGGCTACACCTTC.

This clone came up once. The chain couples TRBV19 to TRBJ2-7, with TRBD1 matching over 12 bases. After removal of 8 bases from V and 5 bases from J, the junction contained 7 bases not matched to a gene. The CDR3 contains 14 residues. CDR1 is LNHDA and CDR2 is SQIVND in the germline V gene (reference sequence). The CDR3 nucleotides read TGTGCCAGTGAGTGGGGACAGGGGGCCGACGAGCAGTACTTC. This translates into CASEWGQGADEQYF. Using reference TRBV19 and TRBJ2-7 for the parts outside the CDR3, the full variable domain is DGGITQSPKYLFRKEGQNVTLSCEQNLNHDAMYWYRQDPGQGLRLIYYSQIVNDFQKGDIAEGYSVSREKKESFPLTVTSAQKNPTAFYLCASEWGQGADEQYFGPGTRLTVT.

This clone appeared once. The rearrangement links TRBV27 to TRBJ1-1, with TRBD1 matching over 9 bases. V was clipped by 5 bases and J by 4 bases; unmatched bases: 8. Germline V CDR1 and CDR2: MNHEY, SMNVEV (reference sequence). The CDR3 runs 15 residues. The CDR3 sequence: CASSPRTGVGTEAFF. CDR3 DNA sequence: TGTGCCAGCAGTCCCCGGACAGGGGTAGGCACTGAAGCTTTCTTT.

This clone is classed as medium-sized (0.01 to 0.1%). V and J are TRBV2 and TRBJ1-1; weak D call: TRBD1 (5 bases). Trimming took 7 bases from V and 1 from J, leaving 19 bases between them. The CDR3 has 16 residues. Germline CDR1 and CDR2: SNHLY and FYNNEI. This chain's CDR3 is CASKEQALQGNTEAFF. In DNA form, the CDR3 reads TGTGCCAGCAAAGAACAGGCGCTTCAGGGGAACACTGAAGCTTTCTTT. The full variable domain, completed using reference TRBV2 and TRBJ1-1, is EPEVTQTPSHQVTQMGQEVILRCVPISNHLYFYWYRQILGQKVEFLVSFYNNEISEKSEIFDDQFSVERPDGSNFTLKIRSTKLEDSAMYFCASKEQALQGNTEAFFGQGTRLTVV.

The CDR3 bases are TGTGCCGTCTCCGGGGTTTGGAACACTGAAGCTTTCTTT. This gives the protein CAVSGVWNTEAFF. The chain couples TRBV10-3 to TRBJ1-1; D unclear. Germline CDR1 and CDR2: ENHRY and SYGVKD. CDR3 size: 13 residues. V was clipped by 11 bases and J by 1 base, with 14 bases between them.

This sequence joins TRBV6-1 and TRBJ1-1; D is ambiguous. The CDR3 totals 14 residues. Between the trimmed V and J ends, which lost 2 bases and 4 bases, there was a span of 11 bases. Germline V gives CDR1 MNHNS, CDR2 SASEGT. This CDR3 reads CASSENPQSTEAFF. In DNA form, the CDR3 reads TGTGCCAGCAGTGAAAATCCCCAGTCCACTGAAGCTTTCTTT.

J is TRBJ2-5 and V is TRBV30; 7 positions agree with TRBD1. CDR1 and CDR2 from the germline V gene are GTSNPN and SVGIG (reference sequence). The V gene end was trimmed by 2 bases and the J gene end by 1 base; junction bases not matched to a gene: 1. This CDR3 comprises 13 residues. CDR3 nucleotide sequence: TGTGCCTGGAGTAGGGGGCTCCAAGAGACCCAGTACTTC. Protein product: CAWSRGLQETQYF.

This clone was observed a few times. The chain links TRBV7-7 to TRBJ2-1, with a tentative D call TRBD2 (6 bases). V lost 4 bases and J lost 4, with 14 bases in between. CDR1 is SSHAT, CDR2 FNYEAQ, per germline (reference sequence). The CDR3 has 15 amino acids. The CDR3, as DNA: TGTGCCAGCAGCTCCGGGACTTCGTCATACAATGAGCAGTTCTTC. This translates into CASSSGTSSYNEQFF.

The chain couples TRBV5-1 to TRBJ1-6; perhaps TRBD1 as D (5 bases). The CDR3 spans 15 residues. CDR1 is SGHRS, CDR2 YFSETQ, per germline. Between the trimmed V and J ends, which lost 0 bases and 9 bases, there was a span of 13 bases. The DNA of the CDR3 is TGCGCCAGCAGCTTGGATCAGGGCGGAATTTCACCCCTCCACTTT. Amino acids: CASSLDQGGISPLHF. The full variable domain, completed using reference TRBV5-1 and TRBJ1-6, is KAGVTQTPRYLIKTRGQQVTLSCSPISGHRSVSWYQQTPGQGLQFLFEYFSETQRNKGNFPGRFSGRQFSNSRSEMNVSTLELGDSALYLCASSLDQGGISPLHFGNGTRLTVT.

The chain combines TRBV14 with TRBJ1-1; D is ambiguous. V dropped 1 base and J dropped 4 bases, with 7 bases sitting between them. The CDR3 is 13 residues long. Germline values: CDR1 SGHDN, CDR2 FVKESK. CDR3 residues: CASSQGLLTEAFF. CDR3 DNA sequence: TGTGCCAGCAGCCAAGGACTGCTCACTGAAGCTTTCTTT.

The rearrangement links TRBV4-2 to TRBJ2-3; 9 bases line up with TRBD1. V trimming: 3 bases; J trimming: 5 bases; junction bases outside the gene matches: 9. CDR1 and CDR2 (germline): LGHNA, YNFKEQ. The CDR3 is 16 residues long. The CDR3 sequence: CASSQDRQGVGDTQYF. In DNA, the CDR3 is TGTGCCAGCAGCCAGGACAGACAGGGGGTAGGAGATACGCAGTATTTT.

This CDR3 reads CASSSPAGGPVDTQYF. The DNA of the CDR3 is TGTGCCAGCAGCTCCCCAGCGGGGGGACCGGTCGATACGCAGTATTTT. This chain uses TRBV7-9 with TRBJ2-3; the match to TRBD2 covers 9 bases. This CDR3 has 16 amino acids. Germline assignment: CDR1 SEHNR and CDR2 FQNEAQ (reference sequence). Losses at the gene ends were 4 bases for V and 6 bases for J; bases not matched to a gene: 11.

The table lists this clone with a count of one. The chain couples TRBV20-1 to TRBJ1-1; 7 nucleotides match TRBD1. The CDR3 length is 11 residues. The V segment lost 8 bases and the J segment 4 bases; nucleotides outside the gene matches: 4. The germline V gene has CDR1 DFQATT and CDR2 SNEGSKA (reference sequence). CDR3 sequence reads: CSSYRGTEAFF. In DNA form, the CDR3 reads TGCAGTTCTTACAGGGGCACTGAAGCTTTCTTT.

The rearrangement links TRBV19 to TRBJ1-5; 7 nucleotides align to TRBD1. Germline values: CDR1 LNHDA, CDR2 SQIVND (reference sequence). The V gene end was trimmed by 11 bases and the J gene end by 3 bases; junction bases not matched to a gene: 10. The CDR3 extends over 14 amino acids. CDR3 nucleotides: TGTGCCGCCGGGCAAGGGACAGACAATCAGCCCCAGCATTTT. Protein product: CAAGQGTDNQPQHF.

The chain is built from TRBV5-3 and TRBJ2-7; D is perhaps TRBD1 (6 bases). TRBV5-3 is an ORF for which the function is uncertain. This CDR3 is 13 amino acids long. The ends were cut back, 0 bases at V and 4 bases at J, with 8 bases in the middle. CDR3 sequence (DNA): TGTGCCAGAAGCTTGGGAACAGGGTACGAGCAGTACTTC. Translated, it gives CARSLGTGYEQYF.

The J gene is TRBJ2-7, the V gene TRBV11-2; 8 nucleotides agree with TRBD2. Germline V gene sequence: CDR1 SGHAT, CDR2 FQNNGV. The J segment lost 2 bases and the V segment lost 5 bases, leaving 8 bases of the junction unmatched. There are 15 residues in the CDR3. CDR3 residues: CASSKAGALAYEQYF. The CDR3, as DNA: TGTGCCAGCAGCAAAGCGGGAGCCCTCGCCTACGAGCAGTACTTC.

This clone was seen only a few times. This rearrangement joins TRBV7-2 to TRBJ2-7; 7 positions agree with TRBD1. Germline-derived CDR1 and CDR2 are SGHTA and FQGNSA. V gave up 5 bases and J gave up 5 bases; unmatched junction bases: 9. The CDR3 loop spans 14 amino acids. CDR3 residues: CASSREGASNEQYF. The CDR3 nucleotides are TGTGCCAGCAGCAGAGAGGGGGCATCAAACGAGCAGTACTTC. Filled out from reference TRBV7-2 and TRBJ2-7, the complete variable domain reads GAGVSQSPSNKVTEKGKDVELRCDPISGHTALYWYRQSLGQGLEFLIYFQGNSAPDKSGLPSDRFSAERTGGSVSTLTIQRTQQEDSAVYLCASSREGASNEQYFGPGTRLTVT.

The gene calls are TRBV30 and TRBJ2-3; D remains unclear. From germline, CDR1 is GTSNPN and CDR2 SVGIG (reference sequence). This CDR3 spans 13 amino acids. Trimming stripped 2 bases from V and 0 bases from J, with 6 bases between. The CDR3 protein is CAWSTVSTDTQYF. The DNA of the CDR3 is TGTGCCTGGAGTACAGTTAGCACAGATACGCAGTATTTT.

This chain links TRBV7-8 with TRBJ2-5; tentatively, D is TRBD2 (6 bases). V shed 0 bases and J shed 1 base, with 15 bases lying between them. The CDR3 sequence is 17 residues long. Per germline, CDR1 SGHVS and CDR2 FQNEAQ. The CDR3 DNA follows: TGTGCCAGCAGCTTAGCGGGTTGGTCCGGGGGCCAAGAGACCCAGTACTTC. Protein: CASSLAGWSGGQETQYF.